This record covers a single T cell receptor (beta chain). As yet, its antigen is unknown. Trimming removed 7 bases from V and 2 bases from J, with 15 bases in between. CDR1 and CDR2 (germline): SGHNT, YYREEE (reference sequence). The CDR3 is 14 amino acids. This sample is part of a study of cytomegalovirus exposure and HLA in healthy donors. General study findings and limits: Later work associated roughly 17,000 TCR beta sequences with HLA alleles at 0.05 false discovery rate.

With 60 Vbeta and 13 Jbeta primers, the PCR was carried out. TCRdb keeps only in-frame clones here, not all; method: immunoSEQ multiplex PCR. Of 85,000 to 120,000 clones listed, roughly 85% are singletons. This receptor was obtained from a man aged 35 to 55 in good health and CMV-seronegative. The chain combines TRBV5-4 with TRBJ2-5, with a tentative D call TRBD2 (5 bases). Material for sequencing was PBMCs. CDR3 amino acids: CASSTYGLQETQYF. CDR3 bases: TGTGCCAGCTCGACATATGGACTTCAAGAGACCCAGTACTTC.